Below, 32 T cell receptor beta chains from the same sample are listed, as sequenced in a study of PD-1 blockade in classical Hodgkin lymphoma. The time point here: newly diagnosed, previously untreated cHL patient sample. CD4+ T cells were purified from thawed PBMCs by magnetic negative selection. The assay was immunoSEQ multiplex PCR, and TCRdb's table has in-frame clones only and misses some. The sample holds 20,000 to 30,000 clones, about 89% seen once. The specimen was CD4+ T cells from blood. These TCRs come from a human donor with classical Hodgkin lymphoma.

The J gene is TRBJ1-6, the V gene TRBV5-1; possibly TRBD1 for D (6 bases). V dropped 0 bases and J dropped 7 bases, with 8 bases sitting between them. Germline-derived CDR1 and CDR2 are SGHRS and YFSETQ. CDR3 size: 14 residues. CDR3 nucleotides: TGCGCCAGCAGCTTGGCGCAGGGGAATTCACCCCTCCACTTT. This translates into CASSLAQGNSPLHF.

CDR3 coding DNA: TGTGCCAGCAGCTTGGAAGGACTCTATGGCTACACCTTC. It yields the protein CASSLEGLYGYTF. V gene TRBV5-5 combines with J gene TRBJ1-2; no reliable D call. CDR1 and CDR2 (germline): SGHKS, YYEKEE (reference sequence). Trimming pared 0 bases from V and 4 bases from J, leaving 7 bases between. The CDR3 has 13 residues.

This chain links TRBV7-2 with TRBJ2-1, with 14 bases that match TRBD2. Germline values: CDR1 SGHTA, CDR2 FQGNSA. Unmatched junction bases numbered 7, after V lost 5 bases and J lost 7 bases. The CDR3 spans 16 residues. CDR3 sequence (DNA): TGTGCCAGCAGCCCGACTAGCGGGGGGGCTTGGAATGAGCAGTTCTTC. Translated, it gives CASSPTSGGAWNEQFF.

This chain connects TRBV6-5 to TRBJ2-2; either TRBD1 or TRBD2 may fit D (6 bases each). Germline V gene lookup returns CDR1 MNHEY and CDR2 SVGAGI. V was pared by 5 bases and J by 2 bases, with 12 bases between. CDR3 length: 15 amino acids. CDR3 loop: CASSTRGPNTGELFF. The CDR3 DNA reads as TGTGCCAGCAGTACACGGGGGCCCAACACCGGGGAGCTGTTTTTT.

V usage is TRBV7-8 and J usage is TRBJ2-3; D may match TRBD1 or TRBD2 (6 bases each). This CDR3 region has 13 residues. Trimming left V 8 bases short and J 8 bases short, with 17 bases between. From germline, CDR1 is SGHVS and CDR2 FQNEAQ. The CDR3 reads CASLWGAETTQYF. The CDR3 DNA sequence: TGTGCCAGCCTGTGGGGGGCGGAGACTACGCAGTATTTT.

The chain uses TRBV28 and TRBJ2-1; TRBD2 matches at 11 bases. Germline V lookup: CDR1 MDHEN, CDR2 SYDVKM. There are 15 residues in the CDR3. J gave up 4 bases and V 6 bases, and 5 bases lay outside the gene matches. The CDR3 nucleotides read TGTGCCAGCAGCCACCGACTAGCGGGGTACAATGAGCAGTTCTTC. Its translation is CASSHRLAGYNEQFF.

V gene TRBV28 combines with J gene TRBJ2-3; D not certain. Trimming shortened V by 3 bases and J by 0 bases, and 4 bases separated the two germline ends. In germline, CDR1 is MDHEN, CDR2 SYDVKM. This CDR3 comprises 13 residues. The CDR3 DNA sequence: TGTGCCAGCAGTTTTTCTAGCACAGATACGCAGTATTTT. It specifies CASSFSSTDTQYF.

This clone was counted a single time. The chain is built from TRBV5-6 and TRBJ2-4; D unclear. Germline V gene lookup returns CDR1 SGHDT and CDR2 YYEEEE. Between the trimmed V and J ends, which lost 1 base and 2 bases, there was a span of 7 bases. The CDR3 runs to 14 residues. CDR3 coding DNA: TGTGCCAGCAGCTTGATAGAAACCAAAAACATTCAGTACTTC. Its translation: CASSLIETKNIQYF. Filled out from reference TRBV5-6 and TRBJ2-4, the complete variable domain reads DAGVTQSPTHLIKTRGQQVTLRCSPKSGHDTVSWYQQALGQGPQFIFQYYEEEERQRGNFPDRFSGHQFPNYSSELNVNALLLGDSALYLCASSLIETKNIQYFGAGTRLSVL.

The rearrangement links TRBV20-1 to TRBJ2-1; D unclear. The CDR3 spans 11 residues. Between the trimmed V and J ends, which lost 5 bases and 4 bases, there was a span of 6 bases. CDR1 DFQATT and CDR2 SNEGSKA come from the germline V gene (reference sequence). The DNA for the CDR3 is TGCAGTGCTCCAACGTACAATGAGCAGTTCTTC. The encoded protein is CSAPTYNEQFF.

The gene calls are TRBV6-6 and TRBJ2-1; D is undetermined. The CDR3 has 14 amino acids. V shed 6 bases and J shed 2 bases, with 11 bases lying between them. Germline lookup yields CDR1 MNHNY and CDR2 SVGAGI (reference sequence). The CDR3 region has the DNA TGTGCCAGCAGCCCCCGAGGCGCCTACAATGAGCAGTTCTTC. This codes for CASSPRGAYNEQFF.

This chain links TRBV4-1 with TRBJ1-3, with no clear D. The germline V gene has CDR1 MGHRA and CDR2 YSYEKL. The V and J ends lost 2 bases and 2 bases respectively, with 10 bases between them. CDR3 size: 15 residues. CDR3 bases: TGCGCCAGCAGCCAAAAGACACCGGCTGGAAACACCATATATTTT. As protein: CASSQKTPAGNTIYF.

J is TRBJ1-1 and V is TRBV5-1, with 11 bases matching TRBD1. The CDR3 spans 14 residues. The V gene end was trimmed by 3 bases and the J gene end by 6 bases; junction bases not matched to a gene: 4. Germline assignment: CDR1 SGHRS and CDR2 YFSETQ. CDR3 in DNA: TGCGCCAGCAGCTCCTGGACAGGGGGCCCTGAAGCTTTCTTT. Amino acids: CASSSWTGGPEAFF.

V gene TRBV18 combines with J gene TRBJ2-7, with D unresolved. From germline, CDR1 is KGHSH and CDR2 LQKENI. The CDR3 loop spans 15 amino acids. V lost 1 base, J lost 3 bases, and 13 bases lay in between. The CDR3 reads CASSPRSIARYEQYF. The CDR3 DNA reads TGTGCCAGCTCACCACGTTCGATAGCTCGCTACGAGCAGTACTTC. Complete variable domain (other parts from reference TRBV18 and TRBJ2-7): NAGVMQNPRHLVRRRGQEARLRCSPMKGHSHVYWYRQLPEEGLKFMVYLQKENIIDESGMPKERFSAEFPKEGPSILRIQQVVRGDSAAYFCASSPRSIARYEQYFGPGTRLTVT.

The gene calls are TRBV5-4 and TRBJ2-5, with TRBD1 matching 7 bases. With 4 bases clipped from V and 2 bases from J, the junction kept 2 bases outside the gene matches. Per germline, CDR1 SGHNT and CDR2 YYREEE (reference sequence). CDR3 length: 13 amino acids. CDR3 DNA: TGTGCCAGCAGCCCGGACAGGCAAGAGACCCAGTACTTC. Translation: CASSPDRQETQYF.

V gene TRBV6-1 combines with J gene TRBJ2-7; the match to TRBD1 covers 8 bases. This CDR3 has 14 residues. Germline loops: CDR1 MNHNS, CDR2 SASEGT. V dropped 8 bases and J dropped 3; count of bases not matched to a gene: 9. CDR3 sequence: CASHMEQGDYEQYF. CDR3 in DNA: TGTGCCAGCCACATGGAACAGGGGGACTACGAGCAGTACTTC.

This chain uses TRBV6-6 with TRBJ1-4; D may be TRBD1 (5 bases). Germline-derived CDR1 and CDR2 are MNHNY and SVGAGI (reference sequence). This CDR3 is 13 amino acids long. V was pared by 0 bases and J by 11 bases, with 10 bases between. Written as DNA, the CDR3 is TGTGCCAGCAGTTACTCTCAGGAGGGGAAACTGTTTTTT. Residues: CASSYSQEGKLFF.

The rearrangement links TRBV7-2 to TRBJ1-6; tentatively, D is TRBD1 (5 bases). CDR3 size: 15 residues. Germline CDR1 SGHTA, CDR2 FQGNSA. Trimming removed 1 base from V and 7 bases from J, with 11 bases in between. CDR3 nucleotides: TGTGCCAGCAGCTTAGGATCAGGGTCCAATTCACCCCTCCACTTT. Encoded protein: CASSLGSGSNSPLHF.

V and J are TRBV5-8 and TRBJ2-5, with 8 bases fitting TRBD1. Germline CDR1 reads SGHTS; CDR2 reads YDEGEE. V dropped 0 bases and J dropped 2; count of bases not matched to a gene: 9. The CDR3 is 17 residues long. CDR3 DNA: TGTGCCAGCAGCTTGGGCATGCAGGGGGCGAGTCAAGAGACCCAGTACTTC. It yields the protein CASSLGMQGASQETQYF.

This clone has only a few counts. The chain couples TRBV6-5 to TRBJ1-2, with TRBD1 matching 7 bases. The germline CDR1 and CDR2 sequences are MNHEY and SVGAGI. This CDR3 has 14 residues. Trimming removed 5 bases from V and 3 bases from J; junction bases left unmatched: 6. The DNA for the CDR3 is TGTGCCAGCAGTACGACAGGGACTGACTATGGCTACACCTTC. This sequence encodes CASSTTGTDYGYTF.

J is TRBJ2-2 and V is TRBV6-4; D is ambiguous. Trimming cost V 4 bases and J 1 base, with 7 bases left between them. The V gene's germline CDR1 is MRHNA and CDR2 SNTAGT. The CDR3 runs 14 residues. CDR3 amino acids: CASSVEQNTGELFF. CDR3 nucleotide sequence: TGTGCCAGCAGTGTCGAACAGAACACCGGGGAGCTGTTTTTT.

The chain combines TRBV9 with TRBJ1-1; 8 positions agree with TRBD1. The CDR3 is 17 residues long. V shed 4 bases, J shed 3 bases, and the junction held 14 bases outside the gene matches. Germline V lookup: CDR1 SGDLS, CDR2 YYNGEE. CDR3 sequence: CASSRGDRSWQYTEAFF. The CDR3 DNA follows: TGTGCCAGCAGCAGAGGGGACAGGTCTTGGCAGTACACTGAAGCTTTCTTT.

The genes are TRBV9 and TRBJ1-1; TRBD1 might be the D (5 bases). Germline CDR1 is SGDLS and CDR2 is YYNGEE. V lost 4 bases and J 4 bases, leaving 11 bases between the germline ends. The CDR3 extends over 13 amino acids. CDR3 residues: CASSPTGGTEAFF. CDR3 DNA: TGTGCCAGCAGCCCAACTGGGGGCACTGAAGCTTTCTTT.

V gene TRBV6-5 combines with J gene TRBJ2-7, with D possibly matching TRBD1 (5 bases). Germline CDR1 reads MNHEY; CDR2 reads SVGAGI. The V end lost 6 bases, the J end lost 2 bases, and 17 bases lay between the germline ends. This CDR3 comprises 15 residues. In nucleotides, the CDR3 is TGTGCCAGCAGCATCCGTTACGACAGTCCCTACGAGCAGTACTTC. It encodes CASSIRYDSPYEQYF.

V and J are TRBV5-1 and TRBJ1-1; D gene uncertain. The V gene lost 0 bases and the J gene lost 4 bases, with 13 bases spanning the gap. The CDR3 is 15 residues long. CDR1 SGHRS and CDR2 YFSETQ come from the germline V gene. CDR3 sequence (DNA): TGCGCCAGCAGCTTGGATGCCTACACGGCCACTGAAGCTTTCTTT. Its translation: CASSLDAYTATEAFF.

The chain carries TRBV28 and TRBJ2-7; D ambiguous. The CDR3 runs to 15 residues. The germline CDR1 and CDR2 sequences are MDHEN and SYDVKM. Trimming took 3 bases from V and 2 from J, leaving 14 bases between them. CDR3 sequence: CASSFFRRWAYEQYF. In nucleotides, the CDR3 is TGTGCCAGCAGTTTCTTCCGACGGTGGGCCTACGAGCAGTACTTC.

This clone was observed a single time. V gene TRBV19 combines with J gene TRBJ2-7; D is possibly TRBD1 (5 bases). Trimming stripped 1 base from V and 4 bases from J, with 11 bases between. The CDR3 has 14 residues. Germline CDR1 reads LNHDA; CDR2 reads SQIVND (reference sequence). The CDR3 region has the DNA TGTGCCAGTAGTATAGCCGCCACAGGATACGAGCAGTACTTC. It specifies CASSIAATGYEQYF.

J is TRBJ2-2 and V is TRBV5-1; TRBD1 matches at 9 bases. The CDR3 extends over 17 amino acids. The V and J ends lost 4 bases and 3 bases, in that order; junction bases with no gene match: 10. Germline V gene data show CDR1 as SGHRS and CDR2 as YFSETQ. The CDR3 protein is CASSPIGTGTDTGELFF. The CDR3 DNA is TGCGCCAGCAGCCCCATCGGGACAGGGACGGACACCGGGGAGCTGTTTTTT.

V is TRBV7-9 and J is TRBJ2-3; D not resolved. V dropped 5 bases and J dropped 8 bases, with 11 bases sitting between them. The germline V gene has CDR1 SEHNR and CDR2 FQNEAQ (reference sequence). The CDR3 spans 12 residues. The CDR3 bases are TGTGCCAGCAGCCGAGGAATGGGTACGCAGTATTTT. This encodes CASSRGMGTQYF.

The chain has TRBV5-4 and TRBJ1-4; tentatively, D is TRBD1 (6 bases). CDR1 SGHNT and CDR2 YYREEE come from the germline V gene (reference sequence). V dropped 4 bases and J dropped 4 bases, with 11 bases sitting between them. This CDR3 is built from 14 residues. The CDR3 here is CASSPDRYNEKLFF. The CDR3 region has the DNA TGTGCCAGCAGCCCGGACAGATATAATGAAAAACTGTTTTTT.

In this sample, this clone turned up once. This rearrangement joins TRBV7-3 to TRBJ2-5, with D possibly TRBD2 on 6 matching bases. The CDR3 has 13 amino acids. The V gene's germline CDR1 is SGHTA and CDR2 FQGTGA. Trimming left V 4 bases short and J 5 bases short, with 11 bases between. CDR3 sequence (DNA): TGTGCCAGCAGCTCCTCAGGAGGGGAGACCCAGTACTTC. Translated, it gives CASSSSGGETQYF.

The rearrangement uses TRBV9 and TRBJ1-1, with 8 bases fitting TRBD1. V trimming: 1 base; J trimming: 5 bases; junction bases outside the gene matches: 7. Germline values: CDR1 SGDLS, CDR2 YYNGEE. This CDR3 contains 15 residues. The CDR3 nucleotides are TGTGCCAGCAGCGTAACCGACAGGGGCGCTACTGAAGCTTTCTTT. It is translated as CASSVTDRGATEAFF. The full variable domain, rest sourced from reference TRBV9 and TRBJ1-1, is DSGVTQTPKHLITATGQRVTLRCSPRSGDLSVYWYQQSLDQGLQFLIQYYNGEERAKGNILERFSAQQFPDLHSELNLSSLELGDSALYFCASSVTDRGATEAFFGQGTRLTVV.

This clone appeared once. The rearrangement joins TRBV10-2 to TRBJ1-4; a weak D match, TRBD1 (6 bases). The CDR3 length is 14 residues. The V gene's germline CDR1 is WSHSY and CDR2 SAAADI. The ends were cut back, 7 bases at V and 8 bases at J, with 17 bases in the middle. This CDR3 is CASTLGGGGEKLFF. CDR3 DNA: TGCGCCAGCACCCTCGGAGGGGGAGGCGAAAAACTGTTTTTT.